Below, one T cell receptor (beta chain) is given with its context. V lost 5 bases to trimming and J lost 6 bases; unmatched junction nucleotides: 10. The CDR3 contains 16 residues. Germline loops: CDR1 SGHDN, CDR2 FVKESK. Original processing methods: Counts of nucleated cells, estimated from reference gene primer amplification, were obtained. Using immunoSEQ multiplex PCR, the repertoire was profiled, and TCRdb retains in-frame clones only, with some absent. V, J and clone size were drawn from that table, and D and trimming were deduced from the DNA. Counted here are about 15,000 clones, around 75% occurring once; the ten biggest clones make up approximately 14%. The sample originates from a study of blood T cell repertoires in COVID-19.

This sequence was found in a man between 60 and 75 years old with acute or convalescent COVID-19. The material sequenced was peripheral blood. V gene TRBV14 combines with J gene TRBJ2-1; TRBD2 matches at 10 bases. CDR3 in amino acids: CASSRGGSGRANEQFF. CDR3 nucleotide sequence: TGTGCCAGCAGCAGAGGGGGGAGCGGGAGGGCCAATGAGCAGTTCTTC.